This is a list of T cell receptor beta chains from one sample in a study of blood T cell repertoires in COVID-19. The method was immunoSEQ multiplex PCR; TCRdb's version includes in-frame clones alone and lacks a portion of them. Of roughly 310,000 clones in the sample, almost 90% are singletons; the top ten hold under 3%. The sequencing input was peripheral blood. These receptors were collected from a woman in her twenties or thirties with COVID-19, enrolled during active disease. Both conserved end residues are part of each CDR3. D genes are given only for firm matches. The size of a clone is reported for some rows only, either as once, few or many, or as a class for expanded clones.

TRBJ2-6 TRBV13 NA TRBD1 CASSLDRGLFGANVLTF TGTGCCAGCAGCTTAGACAGGGGGCTATTTGGGGCCAACGTCCTGACTTTC
TRBJ2-7 TRBV30 NA TRBD1 CAWSNGTGGYEQYF TGTGCCTGGAGTAACGGGACAGGGGGCTACGAGCAGTACTTC
TRBJ1-5 TRBV28 NA NA CASSPSNQPQHF TGTGCCAGCAGTCCATCCAATCAGCCCCAGCATTTT
TRBJ2-7 TRBV6-1 NA TRBD1 CASSAPGGTGGFYEQYF TGTGCCAGCAGTGCCCCGGGAGGGACAGGGGGCTTTTACGAGCAGTACTTC
TRBJ1-1 TRBV6-5 NA TRBD1 CASARTGWDTEAFF TGTGCCAGCGCCCGGACAGGGTGGGACACTGAAGCTTTCTTT
TRBJ1-4 TRBV19 NA TRBD1 CASSLQGLPNEKLFF TGTGCCAGTAGTCTACAGGGGCTCCCTAATGAAAAACTGTTTTTT
TRBJ2-7 TRBV6-5 few NA CASSYRYEQYF TGTGCCAGCAGTTACCGCTACGAGCAGTACTTC
TRBJ2-5 TRBV18 NA TRBD2 CASSPEIGSGSFETQYF TGTGCCAGCTCACCAGAAATAGGGAGCGGGAGCTTTGAGACCCAGTACTTC
TRBJ1-3 TRBV5-1 NA NA CASSDSGHISGNTIYF TGCGCCAGCAGCGATTCCGGACACATCTCTGGAAACACCATATATTTT
TRBJ2-1 TRBV19 NA TRBD1 CASSIGQGPYNEQFF TGTGCCAGTAGTATCGGACAGGGCCCCTACAATGAGCAGTTCTTC
TRBJ2-3 TRBV11-2 NA TRBD1 CASSLDWGQGADTQYF TGTGCCAGCAGCTTAGATTGGGGACAGGGGGCTGATACGCAGTATTTT
TRBJ1-1 TRBV3-1/TRBV3-2 NA NA CASSAQGWTEAFF TGTGCCAGCAGCGCACAGGGCTGGACTGAAGCTTTCTTT
TRBJ1-2 TRBV19 NA TRBD1 CASRRDRGNYGYTF TGTGCCAGTAGAAGGGACAGGGGTAACTATGGCTACACCTTC
TRBJ1-2 TRBV9 NA NA CASSVGGRANYGYTF TGTGCCAGCAGCGTAGGGGGCAGGGCTAACTATGGCTACACCTTC
TRBJ1-5 TRBV9 NA NA CASSATGSQSQPQHF TGTGCCAGCAGCGCAACAGGGTCCCAAAGTCAGCCCCAGCATTTT
TRBJ1-4 TRBV19 NA NA CASSGQGWEKLFF TGTGCCAGTAGTGGGCAGGGGTGGGAAAAACTGTTTTTT
TRBJ2-1 TRBV27 once TRBD2 CASSSLGLAGGPGNEQFF TGTGCCAGCAGTTCCCTAGGACTAGCGGGAGGGCCAGGCAATGAGCAGTTCTTC
TRBJ1-2 TRBV18 NA TRBD1 CASSETTGHYGYTF TGTGCCAGCTCAGAGACGACAGGGCACTATGGCTACACCTTC
TRBJ1-4 TRBV7-9 NA NA CASSLGTTETNEKLFF TGTGCCAGCAGCTTAGGTACGACAGAGACTAATGAAAAACTGTTTTTT
TRBJ1-2 TRBV2 NA NA CARKDSAYYGYTF TGTGCCCGAAAAGACAGCGCTTACTATGGCTACACCTTC
TRBJ2-5 TRBV5-1 once NA CASSLVVGVETQYF TGCGCCAGCAGCTTGGTGGTGGGCGTAGAGACCCAGTACTTC
TRBJ1-2 TRBV27 NA TRBD1 CASSFLGGGENGYTF TGTGCCAGCAGTTTTCTAGGGGGCGGTGAGAATGGCTACACCTTC
TRBJ1-5 TRBV19 NA NA CASSPSGGGIDTQHF TGTGCCAGTAGTCCTTCCGGGGGGGGGATAGATACCCAGCATTTT
TRBJ1-5 TRBV4-1 NA NA CASSQVADQPQHF TGCGCCAGCAGCCAAGTCGCGGATCAGCCCCAGCATTTT
TRBJ1-1 TRBV5-1 NA NA CASSATPLNTEAFF TGCGCCAGCAGCGCTACCCCATTGAACACTGAAGCTTTCTTT
TRBJ1-1 TRBV2 NA NA CASDRGIGSYEAFF TGTGCCAGCGATCGAGGCATCGGTTCCTACGAAGCTTTCTTT
TRBJ1-5 TRBV4-1 NA TRBD1 CASSQDGGQVNQPQHF TGCGCCAGCAGCCAAGACGGGGGACAGGTCAATCAGCCCCAGCATTTT
TRBJ2-3 TRBV30 NA NA CAWSPNLPTDTQYF TGTGCCTGGTCCCCAAACCTACCCACAGATACGCAGTATTTT
TRBJ1-5 TRBV7-8 NA NA CASSFRLDQPQHF TGTGCCAGCAGCTTTAGACTCGATCAGCCCCAGCATTTT
TRBJ1-1 TRBV3-1/TRBV3-2 NA NA CASSQERTYLNTEAFF TGTGCCAGCAGCCAAGAAAGGACATACCTGAACACTGAAGCTTTCTTT
TRBJ1-5 TRBV12-3/TRBV12-4 NA TRBD1 CASSSQGFQPQHF TGTGCCAGCAGCTCACAGGGGTTTCAGCCCCAGCATTTT